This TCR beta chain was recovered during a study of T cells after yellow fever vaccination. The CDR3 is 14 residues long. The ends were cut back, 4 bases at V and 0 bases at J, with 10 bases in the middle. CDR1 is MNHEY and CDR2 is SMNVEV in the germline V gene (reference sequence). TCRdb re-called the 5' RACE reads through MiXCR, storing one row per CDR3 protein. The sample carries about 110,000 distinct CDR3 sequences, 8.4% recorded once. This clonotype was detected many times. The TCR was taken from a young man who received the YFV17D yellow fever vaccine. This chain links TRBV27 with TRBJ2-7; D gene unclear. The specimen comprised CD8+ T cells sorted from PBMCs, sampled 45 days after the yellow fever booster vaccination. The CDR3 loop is CASSSGSNSYEQYF. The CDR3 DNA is TGTGCCAGCAGTTCAGGTTCTAACTCCTACGAGCAGTACTTC.